The 21 T cell receptor beta chains presented below share a single source sample, sequenced in a study of blood T cell repertoires in COVID-19. Generated by immunoSEQ multiplex PCR, the TCRdb table keeps only in-frame clones and is missing some. The data show 50,000 to 70,000 clones, with 60% to 80% seen just once and 3.2% held by the top ten. Sequencing was carried out using peripheral blood. Receptor source: a man between 60 and 75 years old with acute or convalescent COVID-19.

This rearrangement joins TRBV18 to TRBJ2-5; TRBD2 agrees at 11 bases. This CDR3 spans 17 amino acids. The germline gives CDR1 KGHSH, CDR2 LQKENI. V gave up 2 bases and J gave up 5 bases; unmatched junction bases: 10. CDR3 residues: CASSPLSSGGLLETQYF. DNA for the CDR3: TGTGCCAGCTCACCATTATCTAGCGGGGGGCTCCTTGAGACCCAGTACTTC.

The chain couples TRBV7-6 to TRBJ1-1; 7 nucleotides align to TRBD1. The trim removed 3 bases at V and 3 bases at J, leaving 1 base unmatched. Germline assignment: CDR1 SGHVS and CDR2 FNYEAQ. There are 13 residues in the CDR3. CDR3 sequence (DNA): TGTGCCAGCAGCTTTCAGGGGGACACTGAAGCTTTCTTT. It translates to CASSFQGDTEAFF.

This clone was seen a few times. The V call is TRBV24-1, the J call TRBJ2-1, with 9 bases matching TRBD1. Germline CDR1 reads KGHDR; CDR2 reads SFDVKD. This CDR3 has 14 amino acids. J gave up 7 bases and V 6 bases, and 6 bases lay outside the gene matches. The CDR3 sequence is CATSNQGQGNEQFF. In DNA, the CDR3 is TGTGCCACCAGTAACCAAGGACAGGGGAATGAGCAGTTCTTC.

On this clone: The germline gene is not matched at one end of the junction; a read error may be the cause. The chain employs TRBV7-2 and TRBJ2-5; 9 bases line up with TRBD1. Germline values: CDR1 SGHTA, CDR2 FQGNSA. The CDR3 spans 15 residues. The CDR3 coding sequence is TGTGCCAGCAGCTTGGCCCCGGGACAGGGAGGGGCCCCGGACTTC. This codes for CASSLAPGQGGAPDF.

The chain carries TRBV7-9 and TRBJ1-4, with D possibly being TRBD1 (5 bases). V was cut by 4 bases and J by 8 bases, with 20 bases left in between. CDR1 is SEHNR and CDR2 is FQNEAQ in the germline V gene (reference sequence). This CDR3 contains 16 residues. CDR3 sequence (DNA): TGTGCCAGCAGCTCCCCGTCTGCGGGGCTCGGGGAAAAACTGTTTTTT. This gives the protein CASSSPSAGLGEKLFF.

This clone was counted only a few times. The chain combines TRBV5-1 with TRBJ2-1; D ambiguous. The CDR3 covers 11 residues. The V end lost 4 bases, the J end lost 7 bases, and 6 bases lay between the germline ends. The V gene's germline CDR1 is SGHRS and CDR2 YFSETQ. DNA of the CDR3: TGCGCCAGCAGCCTACTTAATGAGCAGTTCTTC. This translates into CASSLLNEQFF.

V usage is TRBV27 and J usage is TRBJ1-6, with a weak D call TRBD1 (5 bases). V was trimmed by 4 bases and J by 14 bases, leaving 24 bases between them. The CDR3 is 16 amino acids. From germline, CDR1 is MNHEY and CDR2 SMNVEV (reference sequence). This CDR3 is CASSYLGAGRSGALHF. The CDR3 DNA sequence: TGTGCCAGCAGTTACCTTGGGGCAGGTCGAAGTGGGGCCCTCCACTTT.

V and J are TRBV4-1 and TRBJ1-1; TRBD1 is a possible D gene (6 bases). Trimming cost V 2 bases and J 3 bases, with 13 bases left between them. CDR1 is MGHRA and CDR2 is YSYEKL in the germline V gene. This CDR3 region has 15 residues. CDR3 amino acids: CASSQKQGIHTEAFF. CDR3 coding DNA: TGCGCCAGCAGCCAAAAACAGGGTATCCACACTGAAGCTTTCTTT.

This sequence joins TRBV7-2 and TRBJ1-4; D is ambiguous. Trimming cost V 5 bases and J 0 bases, with 19 bases left between them. This CDR3 has 18 amino acids. CDR1 is SGHTA and CDR2 is FQGNSA in the germline V gene. CDR3 sequence reads: CASSLGGLAGTTNEKLFF. CDR3 sequence (DNA): TGTGCCAGCAGCCTCGGAGGTTTGGCAGGCACAACTAATGAAAAACTGTTTTTT. Full variable domain (remainder filled in from reference TRBV7-2 and TRBJ1-4): GAGVSQSPSNKVTEKGKDVELRCDPISGHTALYWYRQSLGQGLEFLIYFQGNSAPDKSGLPSDRFSAERTGGSVSTLTIQRTQQEDSAVYLCASSLGGLAGTTNEKLFFGSGTQLSVL.

This chain joins TRBV27 and TRBJ2-7; D is possibly TRBD1 (7 bases). Trimming pared 6 bases from V and 4 bases from J, leaving 13 bases between. The CDR3 spans 13 residues. Germline CDR1 is MNHEY and CDR2 is SMNVEV (reference sequence). For the CDR3, the DNA is TGTGCCAGCAGCCCACAGGGGAGGTACGAGCAGTACTTC. Its translation is CASSPQGRYEQYF.

The V and J genes are TRBV5-1 and TRBJ2-2; D gene ambiguous. CDR3 length: 15 amino acids. V lost 3 bases and J lost 5, with 14 bases in between. Per the germline V gene, CDR1 is SGHRS and CDR2 is YFSETQ. The CDR3 sequence is CASSSSVSYTGELFF. CDR3 DNA sequence: TGCGCCAGCAGCTCGTCAGTTTCGTATACCGGGGAGCTGTTTTTT.

The chain recombines TRBV18 with TRBJ2-1; 12 bases are a match to TRBD2. Germline CDR1 is KGHSH and CDR2 is LQKENI. The CDR3 runs to 18 residues. V dropped 6 bases and J dropped 6; count of bases not matched to a gene: 15. DNA of the CDR3: TGTGCCAGCTCCTACCGGGCTAGCGGGGGGGCTCCAGGCAATGAGCAGTTCTTC. It is translated as CASSYRASGGAPGNEQFF.

The genes are TRBV2 and TRBJ2-2, with D tentatively TRBD1 (6 bases). Trimming took 3 bases from V and 4 from J, leaving 12 bases between them. The CDR3 covers 15 residues. CDR1 and CDR2 from the germline V gene are SNHLY and FYNNEI. The CDR3 loop reads CASSDQGRGTGELFF. As DNA, the CDR3 is TGTGCCAGCAGTGACCAGGGGCGAGGCACCGGGGAGCTGTTTTTT. Combining the CDR3 with reference TRBV2 and TRBJ2-2 gives the whole variable domain EPEVTQTPSHQVTQMGQEVILRCVPISNHLYFYWYRQILGQKVEFLVSFYNNEISEKSEIFDDQFSVERPDGSNFTLKIRSTKLEDSAMYFCASSDQGRGTGELFFGEGSRLTVL.

J is TRBJ2-7 and V is TRBV7-8; D is ambiguous. CDR1 is SGHVS and CDR2 is FQNEAQ in the germline V gene. The CDR3 is 11 residues long. Deletions cut 5 bases from V and 4 bases from J, with 6 bases between. CDR3 protein: CASSVSYEQYF. In nucleotides, the CDR3 is TGTGCCAGCAGCGTTTCTTACGAGCAGTACTTC.

The chain carries TRBV5-1 and TRBJ2-6, with D uncertain. V lost 1 base and J lost 0, with 11 bases in between. The CDR3 loop spans 17 amino acids. Germline CDR1 is SGHRS and CDR2 is YFSETQ. The CDR3 coding sequence is TGCGCCAGCAGCTTGCTGCAGGCAGGCTCTGGGGCCAACGTCCTGACTTTC. This gives the protein CASSLLQAGSGANVLTF.

The chain joins TRBV2 to TRBJ2-5, with 12 bases aligning to TRBD2. With V trimmed by 8 bases and J by 2 bases, 12 bases remained unmatched. Germline lookup yields CDR1 SNHLY and CDR2 FYNNEI. The CDR3 consists of 17 residues. The CDR3 loop reads CASHETSGGERQETQYF. CDR3 bases: TGTGCCAGCCATGAGACTAGCGGGGGCGAACGTCAAGAGACCCAGTACTTC.

The genes are TRBV15 and TRBJ1-5, with D unclear. The germline V gene encodes CDR1 LNHNV and CDR2 YYDKDF (reference sequence). V lost 0 bases and J 4 bases, leaving 19 bases between the germline ends. The CDR3 is 18 residues long. In nucleotides, the CDR3 is TGTGCCACCAGCAGAGAGCTCTCGAGGTGGCAGCTAAATCAGCCCCAGCATTTT. Its translation: CATSRELSRWQLNQPQHF.

The genes are TRBV27 and TRBJ2-5, with 12 bases fitting TRBD1. V trimming: 5 bases; J trimming: 5 bases; junction bases outside the gene matches: 6. From germline, CDR1 is MNHEY and CDR2 SMNVEV (reference sequence). This CDR3 contains 15 residues. CDR3 coding DNA: TGTGCCAGCAGTGTCGGGACAGGGGGCGCCGAGACCCAGTACTTC. Protein product: CASSVGTGGAETQYF.

This chain uses TRBV12-5 with TRBJ2-3, with a weak D call TRBD1 (5 bases). The length of the CDR3 is 14 residues. Trimming shortened V by 1 base and J by 6 bases, and 11 bases separated the two germline ends. Per germline, CDR1 LGHNT and CDR2 FRNRAP. Here the CDR3 DNA reads TGTGCTAGTGGTTTGGGGGGTGACAGCGATACGCAGTATTTT. Encoded protein: CASGLGGDSDTQYF.

The chain combines TRBV5-4 with TRBJ1-1; possible D gene TRBD1, 5 bases. CDR1 and CDR2 (germline): SGHNT, YYREEE (reference sequence). Trimming cost V 1 base and J 2 bases, with 12 bases left between them. The CDR3 length is 15 residues. In DNA form, the CDR3 reads TGTGCCAGCAGCTTGAATGGGGGGTTTAACACTGAAGCTTTCTTT. This gives the protein CASSLNGGFNTEAFF.

The chain uses TRBV6-5 and TRBJ1-1, with a tentative D call TRBD1 (6 bases). Germline values: CDR1 MNHEY, CDR2 SVGAGI. The CDR3 is made up of 13 amino acids. Between the trimmed V and J ends, which lost 6 bases and 4 bases, there was a span of 12 bases. The CDR3 is CASSLQGGTEAFF. The CDR3 DNA is TGTGCCAGCAGCCTACAGGGCGGCACTGAAGCTTTCTTT.